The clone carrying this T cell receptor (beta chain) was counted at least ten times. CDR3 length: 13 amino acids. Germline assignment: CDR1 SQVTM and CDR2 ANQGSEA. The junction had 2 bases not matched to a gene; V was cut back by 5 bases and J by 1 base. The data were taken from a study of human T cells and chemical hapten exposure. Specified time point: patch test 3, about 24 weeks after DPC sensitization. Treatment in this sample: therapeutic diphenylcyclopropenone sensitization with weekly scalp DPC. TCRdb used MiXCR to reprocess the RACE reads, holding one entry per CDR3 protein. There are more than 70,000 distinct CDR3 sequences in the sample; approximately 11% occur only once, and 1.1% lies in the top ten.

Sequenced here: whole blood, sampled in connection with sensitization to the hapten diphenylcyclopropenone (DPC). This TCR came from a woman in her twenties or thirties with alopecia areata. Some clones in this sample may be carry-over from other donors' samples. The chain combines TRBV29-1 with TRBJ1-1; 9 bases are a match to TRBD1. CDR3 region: CSVTGQGNTEAFF. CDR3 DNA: TGCAGCGTTACGGGACAGGGGAACACTGAAGCTTTCTTT.